The clone carrying this TCR beta chain has at least ten counts. Antigen unknown. This entry comes from a study of T-cell reconstitution after alpha-beta-depleted transplantation in children. Researchers prepared the TCRbeta library using unique molecular identifiers, the study reports. TCRdb re-analysed the PCR reads in MiXCR, keeping a single row per CDR3 protein. The sample lists over 150,000 distinct CDR3 sequences; approximately 6.9% were seen once. Study outcomes and limitations: Newly produced T cells mostly provided counts and TCRbeta diversity after one year, as hyperexpanded clones declined.

The TCR was taken from a boy younger than 10 with acute lymphoblastic leukemia, due to receive a stem cell transplant. Here the sequenced sample was PBMCs, taken before TCRalphabeta/CD19-depleted stem cell transplant.

The CDR3 reads CASSLGGDSYEQYF. CDR3 DNA sequence: TGTGCCAGCAGTCTAGGGGGGGACTCCTACGAGCAGTACTTC. The chain recombines TRBV25-1 with TRBJ2-7; tentative D call: TRBD2 (7 bases). This CDR3 region has 14 residues. V dropped 5 bases and J dropped 0 bases, with 11 bases sitting between them. CDR1 is MGHDK, CDR2 SYGVNS, per germline.